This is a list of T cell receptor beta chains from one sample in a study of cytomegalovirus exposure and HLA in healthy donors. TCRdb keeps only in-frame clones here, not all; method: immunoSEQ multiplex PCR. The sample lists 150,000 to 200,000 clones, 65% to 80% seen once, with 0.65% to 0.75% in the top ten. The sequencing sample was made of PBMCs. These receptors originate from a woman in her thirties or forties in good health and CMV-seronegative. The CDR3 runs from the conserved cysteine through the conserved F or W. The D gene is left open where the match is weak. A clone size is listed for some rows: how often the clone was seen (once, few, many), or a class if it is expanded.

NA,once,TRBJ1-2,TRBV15,TGTGCCACCAGCAGAGGTCTTATAGGGGTTAGAAACTATGGCTACACCTTC,CATSRGLIGVRNYGYTF
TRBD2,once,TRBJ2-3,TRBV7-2,TGTGCCAGCAGCCAACCCCCGCGACTAGCGGGTACCAATACGCAGTATTTT,CASSQPPRLAGTNTQYF
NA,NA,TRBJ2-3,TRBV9,TGTGCCAGCAGCCGTCTAGCGTTTAGCACAGATACGCAGTATTTT,CASSRLAFSTDTQYF
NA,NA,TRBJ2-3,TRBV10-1,TGCGCCAGCAGTGGTACCGACAACCCCACAGATACGCAGTATTTT,CASSGTDNPTDTQYF
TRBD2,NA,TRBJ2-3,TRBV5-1,TGCGCCAGCAGTCCACTAGCGGGAGGGAAAGATACGCAGTATTTT,CASSPLAGGKDTQYF
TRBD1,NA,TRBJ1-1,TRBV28,TGTGCCAGCAGCTGGACAGGGGCCCAGTTAGCGTATAACACTGAAGCTTTCTTT,CASSWTGAQLAYNTEAFF
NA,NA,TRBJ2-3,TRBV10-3,TGTGCCATCAGTGAACAGGGACCAGATACGCAGTATTTT,CAISEQGPDTQYF
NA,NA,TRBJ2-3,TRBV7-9,TGTGCCAGCAGCTTAGAAACAGGCCCTAGCACAGATACGCAGTATTTT,CASSLETGPSTDTQYF
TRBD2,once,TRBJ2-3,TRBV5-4,TGTGCCAGCAGCCGGCTAGCGGGAGGGCAGCGGGATACGCAGTATTTT,CASSRLAGGQRDTQYF
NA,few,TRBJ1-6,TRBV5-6,TGTGCCAGCAGCTTGCTATTAGTTGGTTACGATTCACCCCTCCACTTT,CASSLLLVGYDSPLHF
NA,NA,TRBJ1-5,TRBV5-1,TGCGCCAGCAGCTTGGAATCAGATAGCAATCAGCCCCAGCATTTT,CASSLESDSNQPQHF
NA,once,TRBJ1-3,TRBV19,TGTGCCAGTCAAGACACTTCGGGAAACACCATATATTTT,CASQDTSGNTIYF
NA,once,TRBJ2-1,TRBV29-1,TGCAGCGTTGAACCCCGCGAGACTCCTTCATCCTACAATGAGCAGTTCTTC,CSVEPRETPSSYNEQFF
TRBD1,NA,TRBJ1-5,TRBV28,TGTGCCAGCCGGGACAGGGTTTCTCAGCCCCAGCATTTT,CASRDRVSQPQHF
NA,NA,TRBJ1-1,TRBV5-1,TGCGCCAGCAGCTGGGGGGACGGGAGGCCTGAAGCTTTCTTT,CASSWGDGRPEAFF
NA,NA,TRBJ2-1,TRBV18,TGTGCCAGCTCACCACGCGTAGACGGACTCTACAATGAGCAGTTCTTC,CASSPRVDGLYNEQFF
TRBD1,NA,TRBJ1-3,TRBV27,TGTGCCAGCAGTACAGGGGTACGAAACACCATATATTTT,CASSTGVRNTIYF
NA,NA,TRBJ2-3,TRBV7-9,TGTTCCAGCAGCCCTCGGGGGGCGGAAAGCACAGATACGCAGTATTTT,CSSSPRGAESTDTQYF
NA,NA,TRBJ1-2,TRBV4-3,TGCGCCAGCAGCCAAGAGAGTAGCGGCTATGGCTACACCTTC,CASSQESSGYGYTF
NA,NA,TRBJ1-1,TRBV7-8,TGTGCCAGCAGCTTATATCGAGGGACTGAAGCTTTCTTT,CASSLYRGTEAFF
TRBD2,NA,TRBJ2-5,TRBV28,TGTGCCAGCACCCTGGGACTAGCGGGAGTCGGGGAGACCCAGTACTTC,CASTLGLAGVGETQYF
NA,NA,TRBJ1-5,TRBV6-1,TGTGCCAGCAGTGACGCACGGGGAGGGGGTCAAAGGAGCAATCAGCCCCAGCATTTT,CASSDARGGGQRSNQPQHF
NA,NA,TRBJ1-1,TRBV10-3,TGTGCCATCAGTGACGGCGGGGAGTACACTGAAGCTTTCTTT,CAISDGGEYTEAFF
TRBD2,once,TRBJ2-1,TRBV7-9,TGTGCCAGCAGGTCCGGACTAGCGGGGCGTGGGAATGAGCAGTTCTTC,CASRSGLAGRGNEQFF
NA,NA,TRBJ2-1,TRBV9,TGTGCCAGCAGCGTAGCGAGTGAGCAGTTCTTC,CASSVASEQFF
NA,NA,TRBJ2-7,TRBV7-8,TGTGCCAGCAGCTTAGGTCAGGACTACGAGCAGTACTTC,CASSLGQDYEQYF
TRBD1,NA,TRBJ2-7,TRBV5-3,TGTGCCAACATCGGGACAGGAGAGACCTTC,CANIGTGETF
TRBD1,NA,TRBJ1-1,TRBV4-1,TGCGCCAGCAGCCAAGATTATAGAGGGACAGGGGGACCAGAAGCTTTCTTT,CASSQDYRGTGGPEAFF
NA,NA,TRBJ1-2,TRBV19,TGTGCCAGTAGTACGTACAGCTATGGCTACACCTTC,CASSTYSYGYTF
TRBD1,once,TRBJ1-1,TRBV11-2,TGTGCCAGCAGCCTGGACAGGGGGCAGGGTGAAGCTTTCTTT,CASSLDRGQGEAFF
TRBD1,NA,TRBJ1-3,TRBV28,TGTGCCAGCAGTTTATGGGACAGGGGCGTTATTGGTTCTGGAAACACCATATATTTT,CASSLWDRGVIGSGNTIYF
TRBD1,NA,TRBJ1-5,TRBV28,TGTGCCAGCAGTCCCGCCACGGGACAGCACCAGCCCCAGCATTTT,CASSPATGQHQPQHF
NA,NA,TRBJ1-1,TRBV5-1,TGCGCCAGCAGCTGGGGAGCGGGGACTGAAGCTTTCTTT,CASSWGAGTEAFF
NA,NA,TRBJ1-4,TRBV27,TGTGCCAGCAGTCCCCACAGGGCTGCAACTAATGAAAAACTGTTTTTT,CASSPHRAATNEKLFF
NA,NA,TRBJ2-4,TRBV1,TGCACCAGCAGCCACTACCCATCAAAGGGAGGAGTAGCCAAAAACATTCAGTACTTC,CTSSHYPSKGGVAKNIQYF
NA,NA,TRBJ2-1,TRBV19,TGTGCCAGTAGTATTTCGGGGTACTACAATGAGCAGTTCTTC,CASSISGYYNEQFF
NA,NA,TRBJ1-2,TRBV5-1,TGCGCCAGCAGCTTGTTAGACAGGAGATCTAACTATGGCTACACCTTC,CASSLLDRRSNYGYTF
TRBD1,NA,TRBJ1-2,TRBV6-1,TGTGCCAGCGCGCGACAGGGCTATGGCTACACCTTC,CASARQGYGYTF
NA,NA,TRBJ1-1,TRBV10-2,TGCGCCACCAAACAGGGCGGGACTGAAGCTTTCTTT,CATKQGGTEAFF
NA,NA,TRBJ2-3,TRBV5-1,TGCGCCAGCAGCTTGATCTACACAGATACGCAGTATTTT,CASSLIYTDTQYF
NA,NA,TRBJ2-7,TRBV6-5,TGTGCCAGCAGGGGCTCCTACGAGCAGTACTTC,CASRGSYEQYF
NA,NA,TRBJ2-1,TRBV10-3,TGTGCCATCAGTGAGTCGGCCCAGCGGGTGACCTACAATGAGCAGTTCTTC,CAISESAQRVTYNEQFF
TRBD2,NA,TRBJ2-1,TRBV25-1,TGTGCCAGCTCGATCCTAGCGGGTTACAATGAGCAGTTCTTC,CASSILAGYNEQFF
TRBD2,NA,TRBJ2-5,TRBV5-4,TGTGCCAGCAGCTTGCCCCTGAGCGGGGGGGGTGAAGAGACCCAGTACTTC,CASSLPLSGGGEETQYF
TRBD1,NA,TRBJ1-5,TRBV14,TGTGCCAGCAGCCAAGATGGGACAGACAATCAGCCCCAGCATTTT,CASSQDGTDNQPQHF
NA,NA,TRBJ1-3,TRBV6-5,TGTGCCAGCAGTCCAGGGGTCGGAAACACCATATATTTT,CASSPGVGNTIYF
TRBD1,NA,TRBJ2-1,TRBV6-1,TGTGCCAGCAGTGAAGTAGGGGGCGGGAATGAGCAGTTCTTC,CASSEVGGGNEQFF
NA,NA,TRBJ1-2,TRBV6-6,TGTGCCAGCAGAGAGGCGGGACTATCGGCTGGCTACACCTTC,CASREAGLSAGYTF
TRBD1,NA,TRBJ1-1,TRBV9,TGTGCCAGCAGCGTAGACAGGACAGGGAACACTGAAGCTTTCTTT,CASSVDRTGNTEAFF
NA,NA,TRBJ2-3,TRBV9,TGTGCCAGCAGCGGGAGTGAGACAGATACGCAGTATTTT,CASSGSETDTQYF
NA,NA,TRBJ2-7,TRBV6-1,TGTGCCAGCAGTAGCGGAGCCTACGAGCAGTACTTC,CASSSGAYEQYF